The 4 T cell receptor beta chains presented below share a single source sample, sequenced in a study of T cells in Graves' hyperthyroidism and ophthalmopathy. It was RNA transcripts that yielded the amplified TCR beta CDR3 regions. HTBI primers were the set used in a first-round RT-PCR of the TCR CDR3. MiXCR, applied by TCRdb to the multiplex PCR reads, yields one record per CDR3 protein. The profile covers about 350,000 distinct CDR3 sequences, with 15% appearing a single time and approximately 19% taken by the ten largest. The sample consisted of blood. The origin of the receptors is a woman aged 55-70 years with Graves' ophthalmopathy.

In this sample, this clonotype turned up many times. The chain recombines TRBV28 with TRBJ2-1; 8 bases match TRBD2. V shed 8 bases, J shed 2 bases, and the junction held 5 bases outside the gene matches. The CDR3 has 14 residues. Germline loops: CDR1 MDHEN, CDR2 SYDVKM. CDR3 nucleotides: TGTGCCAGCTCAACTAGCGGAGCCTACAATGAGCAGTTCTTC. Its translation is CASSTSGAYNEQFF.

This rearrangement joins TRBV3-1 to TRBJ2-6, with TRBD2 as a possible D gene (5 bases). The germline CDR1 and CDR2 sequences are LGHDT and YNNKEL (reference sequence). V was pared by 1 base and J by 0 bases, with 13 bases between. This CDR3 comprises 18 residues. The DNA for the CDR3 is TGTGCCAGCAGCCAAGGGGCGGGCACCCACTCTGGGGCCAACGTCCTGACTTTC. It yields the protein CASSQGAGTHSGANVLTF.

This clonotype came up many times. The chain combines TRBV20-1 with TRBJ2-1; D not certain. Germline V gene lookup returns CDR1 DFQATT and CDR2 SNEGSKA (reference sequence). This CDR3 contains 12 residues. V was cut by 1 base and J by 8 bases, with 9 bases left in between. CDR3 in amino acids: CSARGDVYEQFF. DNA of the CDR3: TGCAGTGCTAGAGGCGATGTGTATGAGCAGTTCTTC.

This clonotype was recorded at least ten times. CDR3 sequence reads: CASSRGLAGGTGELFF. CDR3 coding DNA: TGTGCCAGCAGTCGGGGACTAGCGGGAGGGACCGGGGAGCTGTTTTTT. The chain carries TRBV28 and TRBJ2-2, with TRBD2 matching 16 bases. The CDR3 contains 16 residues. Germline values: CDR1 MDHEN, CDR2 SYDVKM. J gave up 5 bases and V 5 bases, and 2 bases lay outside the gene matches.